This is a list of T cell receptor beta chains from one sample in a study of blood T cells in healthy people across ages. From the 5' RACE reads, TCRdb called clonotypes with MiXCR, one entry per CDR3 protein. The top ten clones hold just over 4% of a sample with about 1.5 million distinct CDR3 sequences, 35% to 45% of them seen once. Sequencing was performed on blood. These receptors came from a woman between 18 and 29 years old in good health. Each CDR3 is given with its conserved first and last residue. D genes are given only for firm matches. Only part of the rows carry a size: once, few, many, or a class if the clone is expanded.

-	TRBV7-2	TRBJ2-1	many	CASSVGSTDEQFF	TGTGCCAGCAGCGTCGGGAGTACGGATGAGCAGTTCTTC
-	TRBV20-1	TRBJ2-3	few	CSAREYGGPDTQYF	TGCAGTGCTAGAGAGTATGGGGGCCCAGATACGCAGTATTTT
-	TRBV7-8	TRBJ1-2	-	CASSTFGTLNYGYTF	TGTGCCAGCAGCACCTTCGGGACACTGAACTATGGCTACACCTTC
-	TRBV27	TRBJ2-3	few	CASSFRFRGTDTQYF	TGTGCCAGCAGCTTTCGCTTTAGAGGCACAGATACGCAGTATTTT
TRBD1	TRBV3-1	TRBJ1-2	-	CASSHKTGEAGYTF	TGTGCCAGCAGCCATAAGACAGGGGAGGCTGGCTACACCTTC
TRBD1	TRBV9	TRBJ2-6	few	CASSRVDRGGGANVLTF	TGTGCCAGCAGTCGAGTAGACAGGGGTGGAGGGGCCAACGTCCTGACTTTC
-	TRBV20-1	TRBJ1-1	few	CSAMQGVNTEAFF	TGCAGTGCTATGCAGGGAGTGAACACTGAAGCTTTCTTT
-	TRBV25-1	TRBJ2-1	many	CASRQGFLRNEQFF	TGTGCCAGCCGCCAAGGTTTTCTCCGCAATGAGCAGTTCTTC
-	TRBV12-3/TRBV12-4	TRBJ2-6	few	CASSLQGAGVLTF	TGTGCCAGCAGTTTACAGGGAGCAGGCGTCCTGACTTTC
-	TRBV27	TRBJ1-5	many	CASSFQSNQPQHF	TGTGCCAGCAGTTTTCAGAGCAATCAGCCCCAGCATTTT
-	TRBV29-1	TRBJ1-2	few	CSVEGELRANYGYTF	TGCAGCGTTGAAGGGGAACTTCGAGCTAACTATGGCTACACCTTC
-	TRBV15	TRBJ1-4	-	CATSRGSRDSEKLFF	TGTGCCACCAGCAGAGGGTCCAGGGATTCGGAAAAACTGTTTTTT
-	TRBV12-5	TRBJ2-1	few	CASALGYNEQFF	TGTGCTAGTGCGCTAGGATACAATGAGCAGTTCTTC
-	TRBV4-1	TRBJ2-7	-	CASSQGRNKVSRTSYEQYF	TGCGCCAGCAGCCAAGGAAGGAACAAGGTGTCGAGGACGTCCTACGAGCAGTACTTC
-	TRBV15	TRBJ2-5	-	CATSTVNREETQYF	TGTGCCACCAGCACGGTGAATAGAGAAGAGACCCAGTACTTC
TRBD2	TRBV5-1	TRBJ2-3	-	CASSDGTSVTDTQYF	TGCGCCAGCAGCGACGGGACTAGCGTCACAGATACGCAGTATTTT
-	TRBV2	TRBJ1-1	-	CASGRLGEGNTEAFF	TGTGCCAGCGGAAGGTTGGGGGAAGGAAACACTGAAGCTTTCTTT
-	TRBV20-1	TRBJ1-2	-	CSAPPEGPRGYGYTF	TGCAGTGCTCCCCCCGAAGGACCCCGTGGCTATGGCTACACCTTC
-	TRBV9	TRBJ1-2	-	CASSVGRGEDYGYTF	TGTGCCAGCAGCGTAGGCCGGGGGGAAGACTATGGCTACACCTTC
-	TRBV5-1	TRBJ1-4	once	CASTGAENEKLFF	TGCGCCAGCACAGGGGCGGAGAATGAAAAACTGTTTTTT
-	TRBV6-2/TRBV6-3	TRBJ2-7	-	CASSYSPTGRSYEQYF	TGTGCCAGCAGTTACTCCCCAACAGGACGATCCTACGAGCAGTACTTC
TRBD1	TRBV7-9	TRBJ2-3	once	CASSSGQVRLSSTDTQYF	TGTGCCAGCAGCTCGGGACAGGTTCGCTTGTCTAGCACAGATACGCAGTATTTT
TRBD2	TRBV6-5	TRBJ2-3	once	CASKRDYTDTQYF	TGTGCCAGCAAACGGGACTACACAGATACGCAGTATTTT
TRBD1	TRBV20-1	TRBJ1-1	few	CSATSPGQGLAFF	TGCAGTGCTACATCTCCGGGACAGGGGTTAGCTTTCTTT
-	TRBV9	TRBJ2-7	-	CASSVGSDSSEQYF	TGTGCCAGCAGCGTAGGTTCGGACTCTTCCGAGCAGTACTTC
-	TRBV4-3	TRBJ2-7	few	CASSRDTRSYEQYF	TGCGCCAGCAGTCGGGACACTCGATCCTACGAGCAGTACTTC
-	TRBV29-1	TRBJ2-5	few	CSVDITGETQYF	TGCAGCGTTGACATAACTGGAGAGACCCAGTACTTC
-	TRBV12-3/TRBV12-4	TRBJ1-5	-	CAGRTDNQPQHF	TGTGCCGGCAGAACCGACAATCAGCCCCAGCATTTT
-	TRBV7-8	TRBJ2-7	-	CASSFQNKVEQYF	TGTGCCAGCAGCTTCCAGAACAAGGTCGAGCAGTACTTC
-	TRBV10-3	TRBJ1-1	-	CAISESSDENTEAFF	TGTGCCATCAGTGAGTCCTCAGATGAGAACACTGAAGCTTTCTTT
-	TRBV2	TRBJ1-1	-	CASSEQENTEAFF	TGTGCCAGCAGTGAACAGGAGAACACTGAAGCTTTCTTT
TRBD1	TRBV18	TRBJ1-2	few	CASSPVQGHGYGYTF	TGTGCCAGCTCACCGGTACAGGGGCACGGCTATGGCTACACCTTC
-	TRBV10-1	TRBJ2-5	-	CASSDPRGGGETQYF	TGCGCCAGCAGTGATCCCAGGGGAGGAGGAGAGACCCAGTACTTC
-	TRBV12-3/TRBV12-4	TRBJ1-2	-	CASSSTGQGLYGYTF	TGTGCCAGCAGTTCAACGGGGCAGGGGCTCTATGGCTACACCTTC
TRBD1	TRBV7-2	TRBJ2-1	-	CASSQPDRVVQFF	TGTGCCAGCAGCCAGCCCGACAGGGTGGTGCAGTTCTTC
-	TRBV20-1	TRBJ2-3	-	CSARARRQLTDTQYF	TGCAGTGCTAGAGCTCGCAGGCAGCTTACAGATACGCAGTATTTT
-	TRBV20-1	TRBJ2-2	-	CSASGAENTGELFF	TGCAGTGCTAGCGGAGCGGAAAACACCGGGGAGCTGTTTTTT
TRBD1	TRBV12-3/TRBV12-4	TRBJ2-5	-	CASSGSGTAMGETQYF	TGTGCCAGCAGTGGCTCCGGGACAGCCATGGGAGAGACCCAGTACTTC
-	TRBV27	TRBJ2-7	few	CASSWADSYEQYF	TGTGCCAGCAGTTGGGCGGATTCCTACGAGCAGTACTTC
TRBD1	TRBV5-1	TRBJ2-5	few	CASSYRDRGYQETQYF	TGCGCCAGCAGCTACCGGGACAGGGGATACCAAGAGACCCAGTACTTC
-	TRBV27	TRBJ2-1	-	CASSLSTGGNEQFF	TGTGCCAGCAGTTTATCCACCGGGGGAAATGAGCAGTTCTTC
TRBD1	TRBV6-1	TRBJ1-5	few	CASSVRDRDQPQHF	TGTGCCAGCAGTGTCCGGGACAGGGATCAGCCCCAGCATTTT
-	TRBV5-1	TRBJ1-4	-	CASSPGTSNEKLFF	TGCGCCAGCAGCCCGGGGACGTCGAATGAAAAACTGTTTTTT
-	TRBV30	TRBJ2-1	-	CAWSAELGNEQFF	TGTGCCTGGAGTGCAGAGTTGGGAAATGAGCAGTTCTTC
TRBD2	TRBV20-1	TRBJ2-1	few	CSAPGGGSFSYNEQFF	TGCAGTGCTCCAGGCGGGGGGAGTTTCTCCTACAATGAGCAGTTCTTC
-	TRBV10-2	TRBJ2-7	-	CASSDPSKTYEQYF	TGCGCCAGCAGTGACCCCAGTAAAACCTACGAGCAGTACTTC
-	TRBV6-2/TRBV6-3	TRBJ2-7	many	CASTRDVSSYEQYF	TGTGCCAGCACTCGGGACGTGAGCTCCTACGAGCAGTACTTC
-	TRBV5-5	TRBJ1-1	-	CASSWVKSARDTEAFF	TGTGCCAGCAGCTGGGTGAAGTCGGCCAGAGATACTGAAGCTTTCTTT
-	TRBV28	TRBJ1-2	-	CASRVGARTYGYTF	TGTGCCAGTCGCGTAGGGGCCCGCACTTATGGCTACACCTTC
-	TRBV28	TRBJ1-5	-	CASSAPGVPPQHF	TGTGCCAGCAGTGCCCCGGGGGTCCCGCCCCAGCATTTT
-	TRBV7-2	TRBJ2-1	-	CASSPIQRDNEQFF	TGTGCCAGCAGCCCCATTCAACGAGACAATGAGCAGTTCTTC